A selection of T cell receptor beta chains follows, all from one sample in a study of cytomegalovirus exposure and HLA in healthy donors. Sequenced by immunoSEQ multiplex PCR; TCRdb stores in-frame clones only, minus some. In total, the table holds 100,000 to 150,000 clones. Sequencing input: PBMCs. Receptors originate from a middle-aged man in good health and CMV-seronegative. Both conserved end residues are part of each CDR3. The order of the fields is V gene, J gene, D gene, CDR3 protein, CDR3 DNA. A D gene is named only where the DNA matches it firmly.

V gene: TRBV6-5
J gene: TRBJ2-7
D gene: .
CDR3 protein: CASSYRLAYEQYF
CDR3 DNA: TGTGCCAGCAGTTACAGGCTAGCTTACGAGCAGTACTTC

V gene: TRBV30
J gene: TRBJ2-1
D gene: TRBD2
CDR3 protein: CAWTPGGSRKQFF
CDR3 DNA: TGTGCCTGGACACCGGGAGGGTCCCGTAAGCAGTTCTTC

V gene: TRBV27
J gene: TRBJ2-7
D gene: .
CDR3 protein: CASSRRVSYEQYF
CDR3 DNA: TGTGCCAGCAGCCGCAGGGTCTCCTACGAGCAGTACTTC

V gene: TRBV7-8
J gene: TRBJ2-2
D gene: .
CDR3 protein: CASSQTPPLSVGVSGELFF
CDR3 DNA: TGTGCCAGCAGCCAAACCCCCCCCCTTAGCGTGGGCGTGTCGGGGGAGCTGTTTTTT

V gene: TRBV11-3
J gene: TRBJ2-2
D gene: .
CDR3 protein: CASNQGSPNTGELFF
CDR3 DNA: TGTGCCAGCAACCAGGGGAGTCCGAACACCGGGGAGCTGTTTTTT

V gene: TRBV13
J gene: TRBJ2-2
D gene: .
CDR3 protein: CATGVGNTGELFF
CDR3 DNA: TGTGCCACCGGGGTGGGGAACACCGGGGAGCTGTTTTTT

V gene: TRBV29-1
J gene: TRBJ2-3
D gene: .
CDR3 protein: CSVGAGASTDTQYF
CDR3 DNA: TGCAGCGTCGGGGCAGGGGCTAGCACAGATACGCAGTATTTT

V gene: TRBV7-9
J gene: TRBJ1-3
D gene: .
CDR3 protein: CASSLAKGSGNTIYF
CDR3 DNA: TGTGCCAGCAGCTTAGCAAAGGGGTCTGGAAACACCATATATTTT

V gene: TRBV15
J gene: TRBJ2-3
D gene: TRBD2
CDR3 protein: CATSRDRALADTDTQYF
CDR3 DNA: TGTGCCACCAGCAGAGATCGGGCCCTAGCGGACACAGATACGCAGTATTTT

V gene: TRBV30
J gene: TRBJ2-3
D gene: .
CDR3 protein: CAWSPLRWDTQYF
CDR3 DNA: TGTGCCTGGAGTCCCCTAAGATGGGATACGCAGTATTTT